These T cell receptor beta chains were read from a single sample in a study of graft-versus-host responses after intestinal transplantation. Their antigen targets remain unknown. Sequencing used immunoSEQ multiplex PCR; TCRdb keeps in-frame clones, though not all of them. The repertoire includes fewer than 150,000 clones, around nine tenths of them detected once, and about 0.16% sits in the top ten. The material sequenced was unstimulated CD4+ T cells sorted from spleen or lymph node cells, taken before intestinal transplant. The receptors come from a human donor who received an intestinal transplant. CDR3s leave out the opening cysteine and the closing phenylalanine or tryptophan. Fields, in order: V gene, J gene, CDR3 protein.

TRBV7-8	TRBJ2-1	ASSLGRGQIYNEQF
TRBV5-1	TRBJ2-1	ASGRTGRYEQF
TRBV5-6	TRBJ1-2	ASSEPDRTYGYT
TRBV5-6	TRBJ1-5	ASSFYETGTNQPQH
TRBV6-1	TRBJ2-2	ASSEATGNTGELF
TRBV7-9	TRBJ2-4	ASNLAGTDIQY
TRBV9	TRBJ1-1	ASSLLSLRDRGTEAF
TRBV9	TRBJ2-2	ASSVRQGANTGELF
TRBV7-9	TRBJ2-7	ASSLLGQGHEQY
TRBV7-7	TRBJ2-5	ASSTNERETQY
TRBV6-5	TRBJ1-2	ASLPRAGGHYGYT
TRBV20-1	TRBJ2-3	SVWADTQY
TRBV19	TRBJ2-5	ASSMGYSQETQY
TRBV7-9	TRBJ2-5	ASSLRHFQETQY
TRBV7-6	TRBJ2-5	ASSLTLQGAGETQY
TRBV10-1	TRBJ1-2	ASSGTGGRVATNYGYT
TRBV10-3	TRBJ2-7	AIRGTGDGNEQY
TRBV4-1	TRBJ2-1	ASSQGESYNEQF
TRBV5-1	TRBJ2-1	ASSTSGGTYNEQF
TRBV7-2	TRBJ1-1	ASSLVALGGEVNTEAF
TRBV19	TRBJ2-2	ASSPGLAGSTGELF
TRBV11-2	TRBJ1-3	ASSLGEGVVSGNTIY
TRBV1	TRBJ2-5	TSSLQILGERGADQETQY
TRBV5-5	TRBJ1-2	ASSLSPMGGYT
TRBV19	TRBJ1-5	ASSIETGRQPQH
TRBV18	TRBJ1-1	ASSRGTGTNTEAF
TRBV5-6	TRBJ2-7	ASSLGADRGYEQY
TRBV5-1	TRBJ1-2	ASSAYRALNYGYT
TRBV18	TRBJ2-5	ASSPQETQY
TRBV4-2	TRBJ2-1	ASSQDPPRAYNEQF
TRBV30	TRBJ1-3	AWNSGGNTIY
TRBV5-4	TRBJ2-1	ASSILRDKDNDVQF
TRBV5-4	TRBJ1-1	ASSLEFGENTEAF
TRBV5-1	TRBJ2-3	ASSLGGSSRGTQY
TRBV6-1	TRBJ1-5	ASSAQTGGNQPQH
TRBV28	TRBJ1-2	ASRPVDNRFYGYT
TRBV2	TRBJ1-6	ASRPGQNNSPLH
TRBV9	TRBJ2-1	ASSVTGTSSYNEQF
TRBV5-6	TRBJ1-6	ASSFWTGNSYNSPLH
TRBV12-5	TRBJ1-1	ASGQGGTEAF
TRBV7-9	TRBJ2-3	ASSLGEGDTQY
TRBV11-2	TRBJ1-3	ASSWPRAGNTIY
TRBV10-3	TRBJ2-1	AISDRANEQF
TRBV5-4	TRBJ1-1	ASTVRGLNTEAF
TRBV27	TRBJ1-6	ASREVGRYNSPLH
TRBV4-1	TRBJ1-3	ASSQDRGQLSGNTIY
TRBV6-1	TRBJ2-3	ASSGGVSTDTQY
TRBV7-9	TRBJ2-3	ASSPREARGYTQY
TRBV2	TRBJ1-5	ASRRGPNQPQH
TRBV7-8	TRBJ1-5	ASSLTGGQPQH
TRBV6-1	TRBJ1-2	ACQAQNSGGYT
TRBV4-2	TRBJ2-7	ASSPGTGAGSTYEQY
TRBV2	TRBJ1-5	ASTLDRASNQPQH
TRBV23-1	TRBJ1-6	ASSQSVGQVNSPLH